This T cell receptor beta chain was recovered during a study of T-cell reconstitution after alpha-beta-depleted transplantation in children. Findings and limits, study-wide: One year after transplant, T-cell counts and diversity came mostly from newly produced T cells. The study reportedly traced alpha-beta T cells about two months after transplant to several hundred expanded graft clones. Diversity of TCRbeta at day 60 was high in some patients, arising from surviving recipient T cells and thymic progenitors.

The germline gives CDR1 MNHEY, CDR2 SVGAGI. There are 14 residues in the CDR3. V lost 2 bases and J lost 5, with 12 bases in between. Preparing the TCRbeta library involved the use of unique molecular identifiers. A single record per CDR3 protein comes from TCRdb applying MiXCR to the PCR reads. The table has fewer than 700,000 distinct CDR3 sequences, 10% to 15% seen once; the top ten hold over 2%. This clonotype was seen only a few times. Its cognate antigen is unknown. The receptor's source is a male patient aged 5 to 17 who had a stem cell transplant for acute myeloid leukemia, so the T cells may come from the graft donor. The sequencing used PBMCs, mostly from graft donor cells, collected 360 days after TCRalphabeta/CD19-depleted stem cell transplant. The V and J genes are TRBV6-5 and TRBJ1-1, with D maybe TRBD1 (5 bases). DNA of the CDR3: TGTGCCAGCAGTTACGATCCCCGGGGGACTGAAGCTTTCTTT. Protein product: CASSYDPRGTEAFF.